The source of this T cell receptor beta chain is a study of beta chain features in type 1 diabetes. The table lists this clone with a few counts. Expressed TCRB transcripts were sequenced because the entire RNA isolate underwent reverse transcription. Repertoires were generated with immunoSEQ multiplex PCR, while TCRdb's copy carries only in-frame clones and drops some. The sample contains 850,000 to 900,000 clones, 15% to 20% of which appear only once. Sequencing used naive CD4+ T cells from blood. The TCR was taken from a woman under 30 in good health.

CDR3 DNA sequence: TGTGCCAGCAGCTTAGGGACTATCCTACAGGCGCAGTTCTTC. It yields the protein CASSLGTILQAQFF. This chain joins TRBV7-9 and TRBJ2-1; a weak D match, TRBD2 (6 bases). Germline V lookup: CDR1 SEHNR, CDR2 FQNEAQ (reference sequence). V shed 1 base and J shed 12 bases, with 16 bases lying between them. The CDR3 consists of 14 residues.